This TCR beta chain was found in a study of blood T cell repertoires in COVID-19. Study as a whole: Collection of acute and convalescent COVID-19 samples took place in the United States, Italy and Spain. In each case, the material was cDNA or gDNA derived from T cells, B-cell-depleted T cells, or PBMCs.

The CDR3 is 16 amino acids. Germline CDR1 is KGHSH and CDR2 is LQKENI. The V and J ends lost 2 bases and 7 bases respectively, with 17 bases between them. The method was immunoSEQ multiplex PCR; TCRdb's version includes in-frame clones alone and lacks a portion of them. Among over 250,000 clones listed, 82% were seen once. This rearrangement joins TRBV18 to TRBJ2-2; D may be TRBD2 (7 bases). The material sequenced was PBMCs or T cells enriched from blood (not recorded which). The clonotype originates from a man aged 35 to 55 who had been exposed to COVID-19. DNA of the CDR3: TGTGCCAGCTCACCATCGGGGGGCGCAGGCCACGGGGAGCTGTTTTTT. Its protein is CASSPSGGAGHGELFF.